The clone carrying this T cell receptor beta chain was picked up many times. Its antigen is as yet unknown. Template-switching 5'RACE yielded the TCR cDNA; a universal primer site and UMIs were added in the process. MiXCR, run by TCRdb on the 5' RACE reads, gives a single entry per CDR3 protein. Altogether under 80,000 distinct CDR3 sequences are present, approximately 7% being singletons, with the ten largest covering about 38%. The sample comes from a study of T cells after yellow fever vaccination. The study's findings and limits: The presence of abundant clonotypes contaminating from the bulk population was possible in FACS-sorted repertoires.

This CDR3 comprises 13 residues. The germline V gene encodes CDR1 SGHAT and CDR2 FQNNGV. V lost 2 bases, J lost 6 bases, and 10 bases lay in between. The chain carries TRBV11-2 and TRBJ2-5; TRBD1 or TRBD2 may be the D gene (5 bases each). The source material was CD8+ T cells sorted from PBMCs, sampled 15 days after the yellow fever booster vaccination. This clonotype was sampled from a man younger than 40 who received the YFV17D yellow fever vaccine. CDR3 bases: TGTGCCAGCAGCTTACTCCGGGGACAGACCCAGTACTTC. Translating gives CASSLLRGQTQYF.